Listed here are 17 T cell receptor beta chains from one sample, sequenced in a study of T cell changes during pregnancy in multiple sclerosis. TCRdb's table, derived via immunoSEQ multiplex PCR, lists solely in-frame clones and lacks some. The sample lists some 94,000 clones; 92% were seen once. Sequenced material: peripheral blood, taken in the first trimester of pregnancy. Receptors were obtained from a female donor with multiple sclerosis, enrolled in a pregnancy study.

This chain connects TRBV27 to TRBJ2-2, with D unresolved. Trimming removed 0 bases at V and 6 bases at J, with 8 bases between. Germline V lookup: CDR1 MNHEY, CDR2 SMNVEV (reference sequence). The CDR3 sequence is 14 residues long. CDR3 in amino acids: CASSLSKRSGELFF. In DNA, the CDR3 is TGTGCCAGCAGTTTATCGAAGAGGTCCGGGGAGCTGTTTTTT.

The J gene is TRBJ2-5, the V gene TRBV10-3, with D perhaps TRBD1 (5 bases). Trimming stripped 4 bases from V and 4 bases from J, with 19 bases between. The CDR3 is 16 residues long. Germline-derived CDR1 and CDR2 are ENHRY and SYGVKD. CDR3 residues: CAISGVGQGGGETQYF. The CDR3 bases are TGTGCCATCAGTGGGGTAGGGCAGGGCGGTGGAGAGACCCAGTACTTC.

V gene TRBV6-4 combines with J gene TRBJ2-7, with D hard to call. V was pared by 8 bases and J by 2 bases, with 13 bases between. The CDR3 spans 13 residues. The germline gives CDR1 MRHNA, CDR2 SNTAGT. DNA for the CDR3: TGTGCCAGCCTCGTTAAATCCCCCTACGAGCAGTACTTC. Protein sequence: CASLVKSPYEQYF.

This chain joins TRBV11-3 and TRBJ2-1; D possibly corresponds to TRBD2 (5 bases). The CDR3 loop spans 15 amino acids. Trimming took off 4 bases at V and 5 bases at J, with 15 bases between the two ends. The germline V gene has CDR1 SGHNT and CDR2 YENEEA. CDR3 loop: CASSSGESGDNEQFF. The CDR3 nucleotides read TGTGCCAGCAGCTCCGGAGAAAGCGGTGACAATGAGCAGTTCTTC.

V and J are TRBV7-2 and TRBJ2-7, with D possibly TRBD2 on 5 matching bases. In germline, CDR1 is SGHTA, CDR2 FQGNSA. The V end lost 3 bases, the J end lost 5 bases, and 17 bases lay between the germline ends. The CDR3 has 15 amino acids. The CDR3 sequence is CASSFRSIRGNEQYF. Written as DNA, the CDR3 is TGTGCCAGCAGCTTTCGTTCGATTCGGGGAAACGAGCAGTACTTC. The full variable domain, its missing parts supplied by reference TRBV7-2 and TRBJ2-7, is GAGVSQSPSNKVTEKGKDVELRCDPISGHTALYWYRQSLGQGLEFLIYFQGNSAPDKSGLPSDRFSAERTGGSVSTLTIQRTQQEDSAVYLCASSFRSIRGNEQYFGPGTRLTVT.

V gene TRBV7-8 combines with J gene TRBJ1-5; D is undetermined. Germline values: CDR1 SGHVS, CDR2 FQNEAQ. CDR3 size: 15 residues. The germline V and J ends were trimmed by 6 bases and 6 bases, with 18 bases remaining between them. The chain's CDR3 is CASRARELPGQPQHF. In nucleotides, the CDR3 is TGTGCCAGCAGAGCTCGGGAACTGCCGGGTCAGCCCCAGCATTTT.

This clone was seen just once. The chain links TRBV7-2 to TRBJ1-4; D gene ambiguous. CDR1 and CDR2 (germline): SGHTA, FQGNSA. The CDR3 totals 12 residues. V was clipped by 2 bases and J by 8 bases, with 6 bases between them. CDR3 region: CASSLYFEKLFF. Written as DNA, the CDR3 is TGTGCCAGCAGCTTATATTTCGAAAAACTGTTTTTT.

V and J are TRBV29-1 and TRBJ1-1; D is ambiguous. V lost 7 bases and J 5 bases, leaving 11 bases between the germline ends. Germline V gene data show CDR1 as SQVTM and CDR2 as ANQGSEA. This CDR3 is built from 11 residues. The CDR3 region is CSAAGRTEAFF. In DNA, the CDR3 is TGCAGCGCCGCCGGGAGAACTGAAGCTTTCTTT.

The J gene is TRBJ2-7, the V gene TRBV28; weak D call: TRBD1 (7 bases). CDR3 length: 16 amino acids. V was cut by 6 bases and J by 4 bases, with 22 bases left in between. Germline V lookup: CDR1 MDHEN, CDR2 SYDVKM. The DNA for the CDR3 is TGTGCCAGCAGCCGTACCCCAGGGGGGCTAAGGTACGAGCAGTACTTC. It translates to CASSRTPGGLRYEQYF.

This clone is a singleton in its sample. The chain links TRBV7-9 to TRBJ1-2; the D gene is possibly TRBD1 (5 bases). The CDR3 consists of 13 residues. V was pared by 5 bases and J by 7 bases, with 14 bases between. In germline, CDR1 is SEHNR, CDR2 FQNEAQ (reference sequence). CDR3 DNA sequence: TGTGCCAGCAGCGATAGGGGTCTCGGTGGCTACACCTTC. This codes for CASSDRGLGGYTF.

The V and J genes are TRBV6-1 and TRBJ1-5; a weak D match, TRBD1 (6 bases). Germline V gene data show CDR1 as MNHNS and CDR2 as SASEGT. V lost 4 bases, J lost 2 bases, and 15 bases lay in between. The CDR3 is made up of 16 amino acids. CDR3 protein: CASSVIGTKGNQPQHF. CDR3 bases: TGTGCCAGCAGTGTTATCGGGACAAAAGGCAATCAGCCCCAGCATTTT.

This clone was counted once. V is TRBV5-1 and J is TRBJ1-1; TRBD1 agrees at 8 bases. The CDR3 consists of 14 residues. Per the germline V gene, CDR1 is SGHRS and CDR2 is YFSETQ. V shed 4 bases and J 10 bases; nucleotides not matched to a gene: 12. Written as DNA, the CDR3 is TGCGCCAGCAGCCCGGGACAGGTGACCTCGGGAGCTTTCTTT. It yields the protein CASSPGQVTSGAFF.

The chain combines TRBV29-1 with TRBJ2-1, with 14 nucleotides matching TRBD2. The V gene end was trimmed by 1 base and the J gene end by 13 bases; junction bases not matched to a gene: 9. Germline CDR1 SQVTM, CDR2 ANQGSEA. The CDR3 totals 15 residues. Here the CDR3 reads CSVEAAGTSGRLQFF. DNA of the CDR3: TGCAGCGTTGAAGCGGCTGGGACTAGCGGGAGATTACAGTTCTTC.

This clone is a singleton in its sample. The gene calls are TRBV15 and TRBJ1-3; D not resolved. The V gene lost 1 base and the J gene lost 4 bases, with 2 bases spanning the gap. Germline V lookup: CDR1 LNHNV, CDR2 YYDKDF (reference sequence). This CDR3 spans 12 amino acids. CDR3 nucleotide sequence: TGTGCCACCAGCAGAGTAGGAAACACCATATATTTT. It specifies CATSRVGNTIYF.

This chain connects TRBV2 to TRBJ2-7; 8 bases fit TRBD1. Trimming took 5 bases from V and 3 from J; bases not matched to a gene: 6. Germline V gene lookup returns CDR1 SNHLY and CDR2 FYNNEI. The CDR3 contains 14 residues. The CDR3 DNA is TGTGCCAGCAGTCCGGGACAGGAAAGCTACGAGCAGTACTTC. Amino acid sequence: CASSPGQESYEQYF.

The chain is built from TRBV6-1 and TRBJ2-1; 7 nucleotides match TRBD1. CDR3 length: 13 residues. V dropped 7 bases and J dropped 6; count of bases not matched to a gene: 6. The germline CDR1 and CDR2 sequences are MNHNS and SASEGT. The chain's CDR3 is CASKYRGPNEQFF. CDR3 coding DNA: TGTGCCAGCAAGTACAGGGGTCCCAATGAGCAGTTCTTC.

The chain carries TRBV5-6 and TRBJ2-1; 7 positions match TRBD2. The CDR3 consists of 15 residues. The germline CDR1 and CDR2 sequences are SGHDT and YYEEEE. Trimming removed 4 bases from V and 6 bases from J; junction bases left unmatched: 10. CDR3 DNA: TGTGCCAGCAGCCCCGTAGGAGGGAGGGCCAATGAGCAGTTCTTC. Protein: CASSPVGGRANEQFF.